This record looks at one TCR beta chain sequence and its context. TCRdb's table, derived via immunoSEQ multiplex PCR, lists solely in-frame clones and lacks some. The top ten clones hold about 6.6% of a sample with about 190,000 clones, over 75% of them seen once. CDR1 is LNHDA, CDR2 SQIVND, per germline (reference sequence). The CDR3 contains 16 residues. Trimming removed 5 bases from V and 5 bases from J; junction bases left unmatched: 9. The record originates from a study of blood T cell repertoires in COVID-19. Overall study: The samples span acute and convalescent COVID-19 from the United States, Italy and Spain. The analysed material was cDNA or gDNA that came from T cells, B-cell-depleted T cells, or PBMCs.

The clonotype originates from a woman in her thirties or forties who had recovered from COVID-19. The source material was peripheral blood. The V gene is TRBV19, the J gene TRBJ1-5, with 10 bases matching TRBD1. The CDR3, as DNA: TGTGCCAGTAGTGACCGGGGACAGGGGAGGTATCAGCCCCAGCATTTT. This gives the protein CASSDRGQGRYQPQHF.